The 14 T cell receptor beta chains given below trace back to one sample, sequenced in a study of T cells in women clearing cervical HPV infection (dated by TCRdb to 2016 to 2018). Library creation used the immunoSEQ multiplex PCR assay. TCRdb holds this immuneACCESS table with in-frame rearrangements only. Some clones are missing; in checked studies, unresolved V genes explain under half, and the rest has no known cause. The sample table records some 25,000 clones. The top ten hold over 5% of the sample. The sample consisted of blood buffy coat. The receptors were gathered from a woman aged 18-70 years with a cervical HPV16 infection that either progressed to CIN3+ or cleared (not recorded which).

For this clone: With the read ending 3 residues before the CDR3 end, the germline J gene is used to fill in that end. The J gene is TRBJ2-7, the V gene TRBV7-9; D is unclear. The germline V and J ends were trimmed by 5 bases and 6 bases, with 17 bases remaining between them. This CDR3 is 14 amino acids long. Germline lookup yields CDR1 SEHNR and CDR2 FQNEAQ (reference sequence). The CDR3 is CASSPQTPTREQYF. The DNA read from the CDR3 is TGTGCCAGCAGCCCACAGACCCCCACCCGCGAG.

To note about this clone: The CDR3 end is not reached by the read, which stops 3 residues before it; the germline J gene fills it in. This sequence joins TRBV5-6 and TRBJ2-3, with TRBD2 matching over 8 bases. V dropped 1 base and J dropped 4; count of bases not matched to a gene: 5. The CDR3 is 15 residues long. The germline V gene has CDR1 SGHDT and CDR2 YYEEEE. The sequenced part of the CDR3 DNA is TGTGCCAGCAGCTTGTTAGCGGGAAGACCAGATACG. Protein: CASSLLAGRPDT. The full CDR3 reads CASSLLAGRPDTQYF.

As for this clone: The CDR3 extends 3 residues past the end of the read, so its final part is completed from the germline J gene. V and J are TRBV7-9 and TRBJ1-2; TRBD1 aligns across 10 bases. J gave up 6 bases and V 5 bases, and 9 bases lay outside the gene matches. In germline, CDR1 is SEHNR, CDR2 FQNEAQ (reference sequence). This CDR3 has 15 amino acids. The CDR3: CASSPQGQGSDGYTF. Incomplete CDR3 DNA: TGTGCCAGCAGCCCGCAGGGACAGGGGTCTGATGGC.

For this clone: The read comes to an end 3 residues before the CDR3 does, leaving the germline J gene to fill in the end. The chain uses TRBV30 and TRBJ1-4; D not certain. This CDR3 spans 14 amino acids. Germline values: CDR1 GTSNPN, CDR2 SVGIG (reference sequence). CDR3 residues: CAWSVKGLNSPLFF. The DNA read from the CDR3 is TGTGCCTGGAGTGTCAAAGGGTTAAATTCACCA.

CDR3 sequence: CASSSRTASSYNSPLHF. The sequenced CDR3 bases are TGCGCCAGCAGCTCGAGGACAGCGAGCTCCTATAATTCACCC. V is TRBV5-1 and J is TRBJ1-6, with a tentative D call TRBD1 (6 bases). The DNA ends 3 residues before the CDR3 does, and the rest of the CDR3 is filled in from the germline J gene. Per germline, CDR1 SGHRS and CDR2 YFSETQ. The length of the CDR3 is 17 residues. Trimming removed 3 bases at V and 0 bases at J, with 13 bases between. Together with reference TRBV5-1 and TRBJ1-6, the CDR3 gives the full variable domain: KAGVTQTPRYLIKTRGQQVTLSCSPISGHRSVSWYQQTPGQGLQFLFEYFSETQRNKGNFPGRFSGRQFSNSRSEMNVSTLELGDSALYLCASSSRTASSYNSPLHFGNGTRLTVT.

Notes on this clone: Read sequence stops 3 residues before the CDR3 end, and the germline J gene provides the missing end. The chain has TRBV19 and TRBJ2-1; D might be TRBD1 (5 bases). Trimming cost V 3 bases and J 3 bases, with 9 bases left between them. The CDR3 has 14 amino acids. From germline, CDR1 is LNHDA and CDR2 SQIVND (reference sequence). Partial CDR3 DNA: TGTGCCAGTAGTATTAGCACAGGCTACAATGAG. This translates into CASSISTGYNE. The whole CDR3 protein reads CASSISTGYNEQFF.

Regarding this clone: The sequence runs out 3 residues before the end of the CDR3; the remainder is reconstructed from the germline J gene. The genes are TRBV10-1 and TRBJ2-3, with TRBD2 matching over 7 bases. Germline V gives CDR1 WNHNN, CDR2 SYGVQD (reference sequence). The V and J ends lost 3 bases and 1 base, in that order; junction bases with no gene match: 7. The CDR3 is 16 residues long. The sequenced part of the CDR3 DNA is TGCGCCAGCAGTGACGGGGGGAGGCTTCGCACAGATACG. Amino acids: CASSDGGRLRTDT. The whole CDR3 is CASSDGGRLRTDTQYF.

Of note for this clone: The read is 3 residues too short to cover the CDR3 end, so that end is filled in from the germline J gene. The chain carries TRBV12-3 or TRBV12-4 and TRBJ2-3; 9 bases map to TRBD2. V was pared by 3 bases and J by 4 bases, with 5 bases of the junction left unmatched. The CDR3 is made up of 15 amino acids. The CDR3 DNA, read in part, is TGTGCCAGCAGTTTGGGACTAGCTGTCTCAGATACG. The encoded protein is CASSLGLAVSDT. The whole CDR3 protein is CASSLGLAVSDTQYF.

Turning to this clone: The read ends 3 residues shy of where the CDR3 ends; the end is completed using the germline J gene. The rearrangement uses TRBV5-1 and TRBJ2-7; D gene unclear. Germline loops: CDR1 SGHRS, CDR2 YFSETQ. The CDR3 runs to 15 residues. V shed 1 base and J shed 0 bases, with 11 bases lying between them. CDR3 in amino acids: CASSLLSDNSYEQYF. CDR3 DNA (partial): TGCGCCAGCAGCTTGCTCTCCGACAACTCCTACGAG.

Details on this clone: From the germline J gene comes the end of the CDR3, since the read stops 3 residues before it. This chain connects TRBV9 to TRBJ2-1; possibly TRBD2 for D (7 bases). This CDR3 has 19 residues. The germline V gene has CDR1 SGDLS and CDR2 YYNGEE. V lost 0 bases to trimming and J lost 6 bases, with 25 bases between them. Partial CDR3 DNA: TGTGCCAGCAGCGTAGAGAGGGGGGGAAGTTTGGGAGGGTTCAATGAG. Translating gives CASSVERGGSLGGFNE. In full, the CDR3 reads CASSVERGGSLGGFNEQFF.

With regard to this clone: The read halts 3 residues ahead of the CDR3 end, with the missing end drawn from the germline J gene. The chain combines TRBV5-1 with TRBJ1-4; 10 nucleotides line up with TRBD1. V was clipped by 4 bases and J by 5 bases; unmatched bases: 5. CDR3 length: 15 amino acids. Germline V lookup: CDR1 SGHRS, CDR2 YFSETQ. The CDR3 sequence: CASSPGTGANEKLFF. The part of the CDR3 DNA that was read is TGCGCCAGCAGCCCAGGGACAGGGGCGAATGAAAAA.

Comment on this clone: The read halts 3 residues ahead of the CDR3 end, with the missing end drawn from the germline J gene. This chain links TRBV18 with TRBJ1-4; D perhaps matches TRBD1 (5 bases). V was cut by 5 bases and J by 8 bases, with 18 bases left in between. Germline V gene data show CDR1 as KGHSH and CDR2 as LQKENI. The CDR3 is made up of 15 amino acids. The CDR3 bases that were read are TGTGCCAGCTCAGACCAACGGCAGGGTATAGAAAAA. This translates into CASSDQRQGIEK. The CDR3 reads in full as CASSDQRQGIEKLFF.

The CDR3 bases that were read are TGCAGTGCTAGATTGGGACAGGGTAGGAATGAG. Translation gives CSARLGQGRNE. The entire CDR3 protein reads CSARLGQGRNEQFF. The rearrangement links TRBV20-1 to TRBJ2-1; 9 bases align to TRBD1. The CDR3 end falls 3 residues outside the read, so it is completed with the germline J gene. The germline CDR1 and CDR2 sequences are DFQATT and SNEGSKA (reference sequence). The CDR3 contains 14 residues. J gave up 7 bases and V 2 bases, and 6 bases lay outside the gene matches.

About this clone itself: The DNA ends 3 residues before the CDR3 does, and the rest of the CDR3 is filled in from the germline J gene. The rearrangement links TRBV18 to TRBJ2-2, with D perhaps TRBD1 (5 bases). The CDR3 is 13 amino acids. Per germline, CDR1 KGHSH and CDR2 LQKENI. The CDR3 DNA, read in part, is TGTGCCAGCTCACGACAGCTTAATGAAAAG. Translated: CASSRQLNEK. The entire CDR3 sequence reads CASSRQLNEKLFF.